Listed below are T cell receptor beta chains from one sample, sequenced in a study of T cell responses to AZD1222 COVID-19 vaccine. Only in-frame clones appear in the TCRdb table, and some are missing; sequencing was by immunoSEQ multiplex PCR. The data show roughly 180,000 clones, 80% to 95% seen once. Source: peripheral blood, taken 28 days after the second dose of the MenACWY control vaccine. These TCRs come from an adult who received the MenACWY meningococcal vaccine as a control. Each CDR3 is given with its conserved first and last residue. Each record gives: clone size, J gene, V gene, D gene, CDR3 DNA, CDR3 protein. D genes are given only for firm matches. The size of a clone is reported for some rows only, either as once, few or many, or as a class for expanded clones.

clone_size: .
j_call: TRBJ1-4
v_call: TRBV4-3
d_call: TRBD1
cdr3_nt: TGCGCCAGCAGCCAACTGGGGACAGGGAACGAAAAACTGTTTTTT
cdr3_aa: CASSQLGTGNEKLFF

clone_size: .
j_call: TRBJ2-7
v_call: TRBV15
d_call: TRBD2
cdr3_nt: TGTGCCACCAGCAGAGATCGGGGGGGCTTTTACGAGCAGTACTTC
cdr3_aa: CATSRDRGGFYEQYF

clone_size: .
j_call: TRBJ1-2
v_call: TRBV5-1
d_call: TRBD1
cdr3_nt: TGCGCCAGCAGTTCAGGGGGCGGCTATGGCTACACCTTC
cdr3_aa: CASSSGGGYGYTF

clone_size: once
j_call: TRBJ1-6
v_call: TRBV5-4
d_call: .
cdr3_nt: TGTGCCAGCAGCCCCTCGGGTAGGGGGAATTCACCCCTCCACTTT
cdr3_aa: CASSPSGRGNSPLHF

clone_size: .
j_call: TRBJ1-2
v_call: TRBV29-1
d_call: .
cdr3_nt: TGCAGCGTCTCAGGGAGCCGGGGCTACACCTTC
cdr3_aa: CSVSGSRGYTF

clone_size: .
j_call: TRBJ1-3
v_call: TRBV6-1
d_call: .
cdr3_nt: TGTGCCAGCAGTGAAGCGCTTCGATGGACACCTGGAAACACCATATATTTT
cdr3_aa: CASSEALRWTPGNTIYF

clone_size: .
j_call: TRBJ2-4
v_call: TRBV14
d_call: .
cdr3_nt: TGTGCCAGCAGCCAAGGGGGTGGCATTCAGTACTTC
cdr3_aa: CASSQGGGIQYF

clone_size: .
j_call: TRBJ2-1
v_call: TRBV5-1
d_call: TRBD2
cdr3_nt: TGCGCCAGCAGCTTGGGTGGGACTAGCGGGGCGGATGAGCAGTTCTTC
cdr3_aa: CASSLGGTSGADEQFF

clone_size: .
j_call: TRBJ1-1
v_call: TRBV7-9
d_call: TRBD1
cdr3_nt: TGTGCCAGCAGCTTAGTACCCAGGGGGAAGGGCACTGAAGCTTTCTTT
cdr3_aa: CASSLVPRGKGTEAFF

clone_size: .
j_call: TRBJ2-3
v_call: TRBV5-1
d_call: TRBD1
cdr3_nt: TGCGCCAGCAGCTTGGGCTCAGGGGGTATCACAGATACGCAGTATTTT
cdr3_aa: CASSLGSGGITDTQYF

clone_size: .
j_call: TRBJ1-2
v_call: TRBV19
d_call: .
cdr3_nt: TGTGCCAGTGGAACCCAGGGCGATCCTAACTATGGCTACACCTTC
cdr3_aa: CASGTQGDPNYGYTF

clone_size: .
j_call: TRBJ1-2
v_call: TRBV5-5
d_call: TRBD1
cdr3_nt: TGTGCCAGCAGCACCGGACAGGGCCGTCTTTCTAACTATGGCTACACCTTC
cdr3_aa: CASSTGQGRLSNYGYTF

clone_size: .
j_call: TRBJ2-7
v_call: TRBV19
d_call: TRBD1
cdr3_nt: TGTGCCAGTAGTCCTGGGACAGGGGTAGAGCAGTACTTC
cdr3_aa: CASSPGTGVEQYF

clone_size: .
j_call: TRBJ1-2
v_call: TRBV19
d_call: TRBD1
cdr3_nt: TGTGCCAGTACGGGCAGGGGGCATTCCGCCTATGGCTACACCTTC
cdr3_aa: CASTGRGHSAYGYTF